These T cell receptor beta chains were read from a single sample in a study of T cell repertoires in cytomegalovirus infection. TCRdb reprocessed the reads with MiXCR, giving one entry per CDR3 protein. The repertoire holds approximately 700,000 distinct CDR3 sequences, with less than 40% as singletons. Sequencing was done on a sample of PBMCs. The receptor source for this set is a human donor in good health (CMV status not recorded). Some clones in this sample may be carry-over from other donors' samples. The CDR3 runs from the conserved cysteine through the conserved F or W.

TRBV4-1 CASSQGGRGNEQFF
TRBV6-1 CASSDRHPSNQPQHF
TRBV7-8 CASSPHPSGSGNQPQHF
TRBV4-1 CASSLGPLEEQYF
TRBV20-1 CSGTGLAGSTDTQYF
TRBV29-1 CSVEGLDPNTGELFF
TRBV20-1 CSAKKTSGSPDTQYF
TRBV20-1 CSASLGLGTEAFF
TRBV7-8 CASSLWGTVYNEQFF
TRBV5-1 CASSLGQFSTRLGTGELFF
TRBV4-2 CASSQAGGEGEQYF
TRBV6-2/TRBV6-3 CASSDRVSTDTQYF
TRBV28 CASSLVGELNEKLFF
TRBV6-5 CASSYSTFLLDREEVRNTEAFF
TRBV28 CATPLGEQYF
TRBV18 CASSADRFPIRYEQYF
TRBV28 CASSSAYEKYF
TRBV12-3/TRBV12-4 CASSIQGGQPQHF
TRBV12-3/TRBV12-4 CASSLRGRVTEAFF
TRBV12-5 CASGLVTGTSGVNEQFF
TRBV20-1 CSATKDRTTNTGELFF
TRBV7-9 CASSPPVRQGAHAGGYTF
TRBV2 CAGRTGVTQKLFF